One sample yielded the 4 T cell receptor beta chains listed below, sequenced in a study of vaccination and CD4 T cells after COVID-19. Once obtained from cultured CD4+ T cells, the DNA was sequenced using the Oncomine TCR Beta short-read assay. Extraction of genomic DNA was performed on cultured CD4+ T cells. TCRdb processed the PCR reads anew with MiXCR; each CDR3 protein has one entry. This table holds about 9,400 distinct CDR3 sequences, around 33% found once. Treatment indicated: roughly ten-day PBMC culture with coronavirus spike peptide pools or control peptides (ViraFEST assay). CD4+ T-cell collection from the unexposed donor predated the COVID-19 pandemic (2011-2018). Their specific antigens are unknown. Sequenced: CD4+ T cells from blood, cultured in vitro. Source of these receptors: a human donor in good health.

The V call is TRBV6-5, the J call TRBJ1-2; 7 bases match TRBD1. The germline CDR1 and CDR2 sequences are MNHEY and SVGAGI. The CDR3 extends over 15 amino acids. V lost 4 bases and J lost 2; bases outside the gene matches: 7. The CDR3 bases are TGTGCCAGCAGTTCCCCTGACAGGGCGAACTATGGCTACACCTTC. This gives the protein CASSSPDRANYGYTF.

By sample share, this clonotype is medium-sized. The chain is built from TRBV20-1 and TRBJ1-1; tentative D call: TRBD1 (5 bases). The V gene's germline CDR1 is DFQATT and CDR2 SNEGSKA (reference sequence). Trimming left V 3 bases short and J 7 bases short, with 18 bases between. This CDR3 region has 14 residues. The chain's CDR3 is CSASEGRESSEAFF. The CDR3 DNA sequence: TGCAGTGCTAGCGAGGGCAGGGAATCCAGTGAAGCTTTCTTT.

The chain has TRBV6-1 and TRBJ1-1, with 7 bases fitting TRBD1. The CDR3 runs to 13 residues. The V segment lost 8 bases and the J segment 2 bases; nucleotides outside the gene matches: 5. Germline loops: CDR1 MNHNS, CDR2 SASEGT. CDR3 bases: TGTGCCAGCCACAGGACAGGAAACACTGAAGCTTTCTTT. This gives the protein CASHRTGNTEAFF.

The count of this clonotype is one. V usage is TRBV16 and J usage is TRBJ2-7, with a tentative D call TRBD2 (6 bases). This CDR3 region has 18 residues. Germline lookup yields CDR1 KGHSY and CDR2 FQNENV. Trimming pared 4 bases from V and 2 bases from J, leaving 24 bases between. The CDR3 spells CASSPPLGGGPPTYEQYF. CDR3 coding DNA: TGTGCCAGCAGCCCCCCTTTGGGGGGTGGCCCCCCGACCTACGAGCAGTACTTC.